This TCR beta chain was retrieved from a study of blood T cell repertoires in COVID-19. The study drew participants aged about 18 to 95 years from roughly 25 US areas. Each participant's cohort was designated according to participant-reported clinical history. This CDR3 contains 15 residues. The V gene's germline CDR1 is SGHTA and CDR2 FQGNSA. V dropped 3 bases and J dropped 0 bases, with 9 bases sitting between them. Original processing methods: Counts of nucleated cells, estimated from reference gene primer amplification, were obtained. Sequencing was performed with immunoSEQ multiplex PCR; in TCRdb, only in-frame clones are kept and a portion is missing. V and J calls and clone size are given by that table; D and trimming were obtained from the DNA. The sample has around 250,000 clones; roughly 85% are singletons.

This sequence originates from a woman between 45 and 65 years old with acute COVID-19. The sequencing sample was made of PBMCs or T cells enriched from blood (not recorded which). The rearrangement joins TRBV7-2 to TRBJ1-3; a possible D gene is TRBD1 (6 bases). This CDR3 reads CASSFRGSSGNTIYF. DNA for the CDR3: TGTGCCAGCAGCTTCAGGGGCTCCTCTGGAAACACCATATATTTT.